The entry below describes one TCR beta chain. Trimming cost V 3 bases and J 2 bases, with 10 bases left between them. The germline V gene has CDR1 SGDLS and CDR2 YYNGEE. The CDR3 runs to 14 residues. The data were taken from a study of blood T cell repertoires in COVID-19. Study overall: Acute and convalescent COVID-19 specimens originated in the United States, Italy and Spain.

Assay: immunoSEQ multiplex PCR; the TCRdb copy retains only in-frame clones and omits some. Of approximately 92,000 clones listed, roughly 84% are singletons. Sequencing used peripheral blood. This TCR came from a man in his 70s with active or convalescent COVID-19. The chain joins TRBV9 to TRBJ2-3; D unclear. The CDR3 bases are TGTGCCAGCAGCGACAGACAAGTCACAGATACGCAGTATTTT. Translation gives CASSDRQVTDTQYF.